The entry that follows covers one T cell receptor (beta chain) sequence. Its antigen remains unknown. This CDR3 contains 14 residues. The V gene lost 4 bases and the J gene lost 7 bases, with 15 bases spanning the gap. Germline assignment: CDR1 SGHRS and CDR2 YFSETQ. Expressed TCRB transcripts were sequenced because the entire RNA isolate underwent reverse transcription. Sequencing was performed with immunoSEQ multiplex PCR; in TCRdb, only in-frame clones are kept and a portion is missing. The data contain 300,000 to 350,000 clones, less than 20% of them singletons. This sample was included in a study of beta chain features in type 1 diabetes. Study results and limitations: A closer apparent resemblance between naive, central memory and Treg TCRB repertoires was seen in patients than in healthy donors.

The source material was naive CD4+ T cells from blood. The chain employs TRBV5-1 and TRBJ2-1; possibly TRBD2 for D (6 bases). The sequence was collected from a woman under 30 in good health. DNA for the CDR3: TGCGCCAGCAGCCCTATGACCCGGGGGAATGAGCAGTTCTTC. Translated, it gives CASSPMTRGNEQFF.